Each of the 24 T cell receptor beta chains below was sequenced from the same sample in a study of cytomegalovirus exposure and HLA in healthy donors (TCRdb year 2017). The library came from the immunoSEQ multiplex PCR assay. For the multiplex PCR, a mixture combining 60 forward primers for TCR Vbeta segments and 13 reverse primers for TCR Jbeta segments was used. TCRdb mirrors the immuneACCESS table, restricted to in-frame sequences. Some clones are absent from its copies; in checked studies, under half trace to an unresolved V gene, and the reason for the others is unknown. The sample table lists around 120,000 clones, more than 65% of them with a count of one. The ten biggest clones cover roughly 3.7% of the sample. Material: PBMCs. These receptors all come from a human donor in good health.

V is TRBV2 and J is TRBJ2-2, with 11 nucleotides matching TRBD2. The CDR3 extends over 15 amino acids. Looked up from germline, CDR1 is SNHLY and CDR2 is FYNNEI. Losses at the gene ends were 6 bases for V and 4 bases for J; bases not matched to a gene: 4. The CDR3 bases are TGTGCCAGCAGCGGTAGCGGGAGGGGCACCGGGGAGCTGTTTTTT. As protein: CASSGSGRGTGELFF.

V is TRBV19 and J is TRBJ2-5, with 11 bases that match TRBD2. TRBJ2-7 matches the DNA end more closely, so the J call is doubtful. Germline V gene data show CDR1 as LNHDA and CDR2 as SQIVND (reference sequence). CDR3 length: 14 residues. The DNA of the CDR3 is TGTGCCAGCGGGGGACTAGCGGCCTCCTACGAGCAGTACTTC. It specifies CASGGLAASYEQYF.

The rearrangement uses TRBV2 and TRBJ1-5, with 11 positions matching TRBD1. With V trimmed by 6 bases and J by 4 bases, 2 bases remained unmatched. Germline V gene lookup returns CDR1 SNHLY and CDR2 FYNNEI. The CDR3 length is 14 residues. CDR3 coding DNA: TGTGCCAGCAGGGGGACAGGGGGAAATCAGCCCCAGCATTTT. It encodes CASRGTGGNQPQHF. Supplemented by reference TRBV2 and TRBJ1-5, the full variable domain reads EPEVTQTPSHQVTQMGQEVILRCVPISNHLYFYWYRQILGQKVEFLVSFYNNEISEKSEIFDDQFSVERPDGSNFTLKIRSTKLEDSAMYFCASRGTGGNQPQHFGDGTRLSIL.

This clone showed up just a few times. The rearrangement links TRBV7-9 to TRBJ1-4; D might be TRBD1 (5 bases). The CDR3 contains 14 residues. Trimming pared 2 bases from V and 6 bases from J, leaving 10 bases between. From germline, CDR1 is SEHNR and CDR2 FQNEAQ (reference sequence). The CDR3 nucleotides read TGTGCCAGCAGCTTAACCAGGGAGGATGAAAAACTGTTTTTT. Encoded protein: CASSLTREDEKLFF.

A remark on this clone: Other DNA sequences in the sample encode the same CDR3. V usage is TRBV27 and J usage is TRBJ2-7; TRBD2 matches at 9 bases. This CDR3 is 15 amino acids long. Per germline, CDR1 MNHEY and CDR2 SMNVEV (reference sequence). Germline trimming cut 2 bases from V and 2 bases from J; bases unmatched to any gene: 4. The CDR3 region has the DNA TGTGCCAGCAGTTTACGAGCGGGAGGTCCCTACGAGCAGTACTTC. As protein: CASSLRAGGPYEQYF.

The chain carries TRBV5-8 and TRBJ1-2; no definite D call. Trimming pared 0 bases from V and 8 bases from J, leaving 14 bases between. Germline CDR1 reads SGHTS; CDR2 reads YDEGEE. CDR3 length: 14 residues. CDR3 sequence reads: CASSLVVGRSGYTF. CDR3 DNA sequence: TGTGCCAGCAGCTTGGTTGTAGGGAGGAGCGGCTACACCTTC.

The rearrangement links TRBV2 to TRBJ2-2, with D possibly being TRBD2 (6 bases). V was pared by 0 bases and J by 8 bases, with 19 bases between. Germline V CDR1 and CDR2: SNHLY, FYNNEI. CDR3 length: 17 amino acids. CDR3: CASSEAGGPSTEGELFF. The CDR3 bases are TGTGCCAGCAGTGAAGCGGGGGGACCGAGCACGGAGGGGGAGCTGTTTTTT.

J is TRBJ2-5 and V is TRBV9, with TRBD2 matching over 14 bases. With V trimmed by 0 bases and J by 0 bases, 7 bases remained unmatched. This CDR3 comprises 19 residues. The germline CDR1 and CDR2 sequences are SGDLS and YYNGEE. The CDR3 bases are TGTGCCAGCAGCGTAGCTACTCGACTAGCGGGAGGGTACCAAGAGACCCAGTACTTC. Translated: CASSVATRLAGGYQETQYF.

The rearrangement links TRBV18 to TRBJ2-5; 9 bases map to TRBD2. CDR3 length: 14 residues. Germline V gene data show CDR1 as KGHSH and CDR2 as LQKENI. J was trimmed by 5 bases and V by 3 bases; bases with no gene match: 4. The CDR3 region has the DNA TGTGCCAGCTCACCCGGGACTAGCAGGGAGACCCAGTACTTC. Its translation: CASSPGTSRETQYF.

The chain combines TRBV19 with TRBJ2-7; 7 positions match TRBD2. This CDR3 has 13 amino acids. Germline V CDR1 and CDR2: LNHDA, SQIVND (reference sequence). V was clipped by 10 bases and J by 0 bases; unmatched bases: 6. The CDR3 region has the DNA TGTGCCACTCTAGCGGACAACTCCTACGAGCAGTACTTC. The encoded protein is CATLADNSYEQYF.

The chain is built from TRBV19 and TRBJ1-1, with 9 positions matching TRBD1. Unmatched junction bases numbered 10, after V lost 4 bases and J lost 4 bases. This CDR3 has 16 amino acids. CDR1 is LNHDA and CDR2 is SQIVND in the germline V gene (reference sequence). The CDR3 nucleotides read TGTGCCAGTAGTACGCTTCTAGGGACAGGGACCACTGAAGCTTTCTTT. Its protein product is CASSTLLGTGTTEAFF.

Only a few counts were recorded for this clone. This rearrangement joins TRBV5-6 to TRBJ2-7; 12 bases are shared with TRBD1. CDR3 size: 14 residues. Germline V lookup: CDR1 SGHDT, CDR2 YYEEEE. Trimming took 5 bases from V and 0 from J; bases not matched to a gene: 0. This chain's CDR3 is CASRGQGASYEQYF. In DNA, the CDR3 is TGTGCCAGCAGGGGACAGGGGGCCTCCTACGAGCAGTACTTC.

The rearrangement joins TRBV6-1 to TRBJ1-2; D call uncertain. The CDR3 loop spans 13 amino acids. The V gene's germline CDR1 is MNHNS and CDR2 SASEGT. The germline V and J ends were trimmed by 1 base and 3 bases, with 6 bases remaining between them. CDR3 in amino acids: CASSEDRYYGYTF. The CDR3 region has the DNA TGTGCCAGCAGTGAAGACAGATACTATGGCTACACCTTC.

The chain has TRBV9 and TRBJ1-1; D gene uncertain. The CDR3 totals 13 residues. Germline V gene data show CDR1 as SGDLS and CDR2 as YYNGEE. Trimming took off 4 bases at V and 0 bases at J, with 7 bases between the two ends. The CDR3 DNA follows: TGTGCCAGCAGCCCCTCTGTGAACACTGAAGCTTTCTTT. Its protein product is CASSPSVNTEAFF.

The J gene is TRBJ2-5, the V gene TRBV28; TRBD2 might be the D (6 bases). Trimming left V 5 bases short and J 4 bases short, with 14 bases between. From germline, CDR1 is MDHEN and CDR2 SYDVKM. The CDR3 has 14 amino acids. The CDR3 bases are TGTGCCAGCAGTAACGGGGGAGTAGGAGAGACCCAGTACTTC. Protein product: CASSNGGVGETQYF.

The rearrangement links TRBV4-1 to TRBJ2-1; TRBD2 matches at 9 bases. This CDR3 is 20 amino acids long. Looked up from germline, CDR1 is MGHRA and CDR2 is YSYEKL. With 0 bases clipped from V and 3 bases from J, the junction kept 15 bases outside the gene matches. The CDR3 reads CASSQEEVGYSGSSYNEQFF. DNA of the CDR3: TGCGCCAGCAGCCAAGAAGAAGTCGGGTATAGCGGGAGTAGCTACAATGAGCAGTTCTTC.

The chain links TRBV28 to TRBJ2-7; weak D call: TRBD1 (6 bases). From germline, CDR1 is MDHEN and CDR2 SYDVKM. The V end was cut by 6 bases, the J end by 0 bases, with 12 bases between. The CDR3 covers 14 residues. The CDR3 is CASSTGPSSYEQYF. The CDR3 DNA follows: TGTGCCAGCAGCACAGGGCCGAGCTCCTACGAGCAGTACTTC.

V gene TRBV2 combines with J gene TRBJ1-3; D unclear. The germline V and J ends were trimmed by 6 bases and 4 bases, with 7 bases remaining between them. CDR3 size: 12 residues. Germline lookup yields CDR1 SNHLY and CDR2 FYNNEI. CDR3 sequence reads: CASREGGNTIYF. The CDR3 DNA follows: TGTGCCAGCAGAGAGGGCGGAAACACCATATATTTT.

This clone has just one count. This sequence joins TRBV7-2 and TRBJ1-3; TRBD1 matches at 9 bases. Trimming took 0 bases from V and 7 from J; bases not matched to a gene: 4. The CDR3 has 15 amino acids. CDR1 and CDR2 (germline): SGHTA, FQGNSA. CDR3 nucleotides: TGTGCCAGCAGCTTAGCGGACAGGGGCGTTAACACCATATATTTT. Translation gives CASSLADRGVNTIYF.

The chain combines TRBV28 with TRBJ2-7; D uncertain. CDR1 is MDHEN and CDR2 is SYDVKM in the germline V gene. This CDR3 has 13 amino acids. V was pared by 5 bases and J by 4 bases, with 12 bases between. CDR3 nucleotide sequence: TGTGCCAGCAGTCCCCCTAGTAGATACGAGCAGTACTTC. Residues: CASSPPSRYEQYF. Full variable domain (remainder filled in from reference TRBV28 and TRBJ2-7): DVKVTQSSRYLVKRTGEKVFLECVQDMDHENMFWYRQDPGLGLRLIYFSYDVKMKEKGDIPEGYSVSREKKERFSLILESASTNQTSMYLCASSPPSRYEQYFGPGTRLTVT.

The chain couples TRBV28 to TRBJ1-1, with 7 positions matching TRBD1. The trim removed 7 bases at V and 5 bases at J, leaving 16 bases unmatched. Germline loops: CDR1 MDHEN, CDR2 SYDVKM. CDR3 length: 16 amino acids. CDR3 bases: TGTGCCAGCACCGACTCCTTGACAGGGTCATGGACTGAAGCTTTCTTT. Protein product: CASTDSLTGSWTEAFF.

This sequence joins TRBV27 and TRBJ2-3; TRBD2 might be the D (5 bases). Trimming took off 1 base at V and 1 base at J, with 15 bases between the two ends. Germline assignment: CDR1 MNHEY and CDR2 SMNVEV (reference sequence). The CDR3 has 17 residues. The CDR3 is CASSLFWRAARTDTQYF. In nucleotides, the CDR3 is TGTGCCAGCAGTTTATTCTGGCGGGCGGCTCGCACAGATACGCAGTATTTT.

V gene TRBV5-1 combines with J gene TRBJ1-4; D ambiguous. The CDR3 has 12 amino acids. Germline CDR1 is SGHRS and CDR2 is YFSETQ. The V and J ends lost 5 bases and 8 bases respectively, with 10 bases between them. Here the CDR3 DNA reads TGCGCCAGCAGTTTGACGGAGGAAAAACTGTTTTTT. This sequence encodes CASSLTEEKLFF.

The chain recombines TRBV21-1 with TRBJ2-3; the table names TRBD2, a call not compared with the DNA. TRBV21-1 is a listed pseudogene. This CDR3 has 13 residues. The DNA of the CDR3 is TGTGCCAGCAGCAAAGATAGCGCAGATACGCAGTATTTT. Translation: CASSKDSADTQYF.